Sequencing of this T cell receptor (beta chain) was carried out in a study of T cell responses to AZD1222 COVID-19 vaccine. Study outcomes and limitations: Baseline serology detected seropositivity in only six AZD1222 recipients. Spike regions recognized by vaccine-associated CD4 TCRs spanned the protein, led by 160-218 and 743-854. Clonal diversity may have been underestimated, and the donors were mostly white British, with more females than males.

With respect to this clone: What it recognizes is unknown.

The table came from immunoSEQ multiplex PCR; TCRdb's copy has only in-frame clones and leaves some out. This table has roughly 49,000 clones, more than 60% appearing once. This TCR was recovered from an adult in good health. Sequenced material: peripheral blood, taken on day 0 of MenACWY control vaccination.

Here the CDR3 reads CASRQGRNQPQHF. The DNA of the CDR3 is TGTGCCAGTCGGCAGGGTAGAAATCAGCCCCAGCATTTT. The rearrangement uses TRBV19 and TRBJ1-5, with D possibly TRBD1 on 5 matching bases. The CDR3 length is 13 residues. Trimming removed 8 bases at V and 4 bases at J, with 12 bases between. The germline V gene has CDR1 LNHDA and CDR2 SQIVND (reference sequence).